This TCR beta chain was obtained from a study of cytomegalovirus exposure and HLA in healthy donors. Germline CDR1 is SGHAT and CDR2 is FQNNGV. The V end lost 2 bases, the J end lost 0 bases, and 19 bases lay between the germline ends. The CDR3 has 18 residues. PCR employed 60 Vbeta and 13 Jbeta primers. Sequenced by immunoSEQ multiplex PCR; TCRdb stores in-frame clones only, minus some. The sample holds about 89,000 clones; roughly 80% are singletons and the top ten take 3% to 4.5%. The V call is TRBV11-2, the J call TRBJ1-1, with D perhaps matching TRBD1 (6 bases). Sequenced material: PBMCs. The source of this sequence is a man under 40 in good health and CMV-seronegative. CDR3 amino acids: CASSLTWDMPILNTEAFF. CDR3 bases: TGTGCCAGCAGCTTAACCTGGGACATGCCGATCCTGAACACTGAAGCTTTCTTT.